Listed below are T cell receptor beta chains from one sample, sequenced in a study of control samples from healthy donors and cancer patients. Clones were sequenced by immunoSEQ multiplex PCR, and TCRdb holds only the in-frame ones, with some missing. Of approximately 160,000 clones detected, 75% to 95% appear once; the ten largest clones hold 2% to 2.5%. Sample: blood. The source of these receptors is a woman aged 40 to 50 in good health. CDR3s include the opening cysteine and the closing phenylalanine or tryptophan. Each record gives: CDR3 length, J gene, D gene, V gene, clone size, CDR3 DNA, CDR3 protein. The D gene is left open where the match is weak. Only part of the rows carry a size: once, few, many, or a class if the clone is expanded.

16 TRBJ1-2 - TRBV5-1 - TGCGCCAGCAGCCGGAATGTGGCTGACAGTAACTATGGCTACACCTTC CASSRNVADSNYGYTF
19 TRBJ2-2 TRBD1 TRBV7-9 - TGTGCCAGCAGCCCAACCATCGCCGGGACAGGGTGGGACACCGGGGAGCTGTTTTTT CASSPTIAGTGWDTGELFF
16 TRBJ2-2 - TRBV11-2 - TGTGCCAGCACTTCGTTGGCGTGGGGTGGAACCGGGGAGCTGTTTTTT CASTSLAWGGTGELFF
14 TRBJ2-2 TRBD2 TRBV11-2 - TGTGCCAGCACTAGCGGGGGGAACACCGGGGAGCTGTTTTTT CASTSGGNTGELFF
14 TRBJ1-1 - TRBV5-1 - TGCGCCAGCAGCTTGGGAGGACAGTACACTGAAGCTTTCTTT CASSLGGQYTEAFF
15 TRBJ1-6 - TRBV7-9 - TGTGCCAGCAGCTTAAGGCAGGGGAATAATTCACCCCTCCACTTT CASSLRQGNNSPLHF
14 TRBJ1-2 - TRBV3-1/TRBV3-2 - TGTGCCAGCAGGTCCAAGGATCGCAACTATGGCTACACCTTC CASRSKDRNYGYTF
12 TRBJ1-2 - TRBV20-1 once TGCAGTGCTAGTAATCAAGGGAATGGCTACACCTTC CSASNQGNGYTF
12 TRBJ1-2 - TRBV12-3/TRBV12-4 - TGTGCCAGCAGTGCTATTTTTGATGGCTACACCTTC CASSAIFDGYTF
13 TRBJ2-5 - TRBV7-9 - TGTGCCAGCGGAGATTCTCAGCAAGAGACCCAGTACTTC CASGDSQQETQYF
13 TRBJ1-2 - TRBV6-5 once TGTGCCAGCACCAACCGGGACGGCGGGGGCTACACCTTC CASTNRDGGGYTF
14 TRBJ1-4 - TRBV7-7 - TGTGCCAGCAGCCCCGGAGGGCCTAATGAAAAACTGTTTTTT CASSPGGPNEKLFF
12 TRBJ2-1 - TRBV10-3 few TGTGCCATCAGTGATACCGGGACGGTCATGTTCTTC CAISDTGTVMFF
13 TRBJ1-6 - TRBV19 - TGTGCCAGTAGTATTCAGGCAGATTCACCCCTCCACTTT CASSIQADSPLHF
15 TRBJ1-6 TRBD1 TRBV5-6 once TGTGCCAGCAGCAATGGACAGGGCTCGAGTTCACCCCTCCACTTT CASSNGQGSSSPLHF
14 TRBJ2-1 - TRBV13 - TGTGCCAGCAGCCGGGGGCGGGCCGGGTATGAGCAGTTCTTC CASSRGRAGYEQFF
14 TRBJ2-1 - TRBV4-1 - TGCGCCAGCAGCCAAGGTCCAGACTACAATGAGCAGTTCTTC CASSQGPDYNEQFF
16 TRBJ2-2 TRBD1 TRBV3-1/TRBV3-2 once TGTGCCAGCAGCCTCCGTGGGACAGGGAAGTCCGGGGAGCTGTTTTTT CASSLRGTGKSGELFF
16 TRBJ1-1 - TRBV7-3 - TGTGCCAGCAGCTTAAGGGCAGGATCGGATGGCACTGAAGCTTTCTTT CASSLRAGSDGTEAFF
14 TRBJ1-2 TRBD1 TRBV5-1 once TGCGCCAGCAGCCAGACAGGGAAGACCTATGGCTACACCTTC CASSQTGKTYGYTF